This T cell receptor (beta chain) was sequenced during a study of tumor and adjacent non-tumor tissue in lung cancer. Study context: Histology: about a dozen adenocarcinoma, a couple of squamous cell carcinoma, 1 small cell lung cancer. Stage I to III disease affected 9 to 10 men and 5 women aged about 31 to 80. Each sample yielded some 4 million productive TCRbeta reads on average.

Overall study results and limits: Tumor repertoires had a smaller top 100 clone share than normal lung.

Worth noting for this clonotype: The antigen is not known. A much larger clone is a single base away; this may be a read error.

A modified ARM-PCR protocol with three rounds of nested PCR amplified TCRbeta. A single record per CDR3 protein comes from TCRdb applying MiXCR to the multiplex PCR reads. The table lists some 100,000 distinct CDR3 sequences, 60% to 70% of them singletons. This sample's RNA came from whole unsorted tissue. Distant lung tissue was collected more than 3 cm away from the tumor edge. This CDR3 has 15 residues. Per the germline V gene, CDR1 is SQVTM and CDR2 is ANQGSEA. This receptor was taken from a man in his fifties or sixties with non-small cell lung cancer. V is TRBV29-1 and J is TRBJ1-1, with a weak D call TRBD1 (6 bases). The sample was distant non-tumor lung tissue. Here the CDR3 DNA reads TGCAGCGTTGTTCATACAGGGTCCTTTAGCACTGAAGCTATCTTT. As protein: CSVVHTGSFSTEAIF.